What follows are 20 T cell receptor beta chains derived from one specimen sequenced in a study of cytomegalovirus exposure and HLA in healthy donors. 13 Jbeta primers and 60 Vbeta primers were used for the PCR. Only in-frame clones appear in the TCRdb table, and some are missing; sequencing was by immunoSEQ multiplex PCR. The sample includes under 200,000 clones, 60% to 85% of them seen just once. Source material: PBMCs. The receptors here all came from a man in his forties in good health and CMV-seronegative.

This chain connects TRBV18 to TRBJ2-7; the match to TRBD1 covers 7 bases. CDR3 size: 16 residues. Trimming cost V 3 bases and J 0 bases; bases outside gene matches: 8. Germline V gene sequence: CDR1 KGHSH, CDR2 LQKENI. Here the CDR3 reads CASSPPTGSPSYEQYF. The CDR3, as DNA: TGTGCCAGCTCACCTCCGACAGGGTCCCCCTCCTACGAGCAGTACTTC.

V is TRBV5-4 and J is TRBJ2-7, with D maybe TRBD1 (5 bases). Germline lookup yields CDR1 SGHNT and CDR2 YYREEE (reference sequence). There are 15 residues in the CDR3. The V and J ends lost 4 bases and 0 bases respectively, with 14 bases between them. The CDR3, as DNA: TGTGCCAGCAGCCTACCAGGGCAAAACTCCTACGAGCAGTACTTC. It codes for CASSLPGQNSYEQYF.

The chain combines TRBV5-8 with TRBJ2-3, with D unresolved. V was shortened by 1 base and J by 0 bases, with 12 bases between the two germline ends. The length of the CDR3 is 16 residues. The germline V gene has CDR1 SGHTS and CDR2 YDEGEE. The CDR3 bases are TGTGCCAGCAGCTTGAACGGCGAGACTAGCACAGATACGCAGTATTTT. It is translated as CASSLNGETSTDTQYF.

As DNA, the CDR3 is TGTGCCAGCAGCGCGGACAGGGGGCGCGGAGAGACCCAGTACTTC. Its protein product is CASSADRGRGETQYF. This chain joins TRBV19 and TRBJ2-5, with 11 bases aligning to TRBD1. Looked up from germline, CDR1 is LNHDA and CDR2 is SQIVND (reference sequence). V lost 9 bases, J lost 4 bases, and 10 bases stayed unmatched. This CDR3 is built from 15 residues.

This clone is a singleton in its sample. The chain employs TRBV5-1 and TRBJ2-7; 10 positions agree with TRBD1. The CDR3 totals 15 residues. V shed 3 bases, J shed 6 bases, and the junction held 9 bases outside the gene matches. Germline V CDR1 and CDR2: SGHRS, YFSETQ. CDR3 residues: CASSSGTGDFSEQYF. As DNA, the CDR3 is TGCGCCAGCAGCTCGGGGACAGGGGACTTCAGCGAGCAGTACTTC.

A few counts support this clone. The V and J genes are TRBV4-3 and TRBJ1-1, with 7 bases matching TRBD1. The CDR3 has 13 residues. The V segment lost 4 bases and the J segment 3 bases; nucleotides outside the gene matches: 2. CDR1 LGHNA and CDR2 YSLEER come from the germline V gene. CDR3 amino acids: CASSLTGDTEAFF. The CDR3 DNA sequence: TGCGCCAGCAGCCTTACAGGGGACACTGAAGCTTTCTTT.

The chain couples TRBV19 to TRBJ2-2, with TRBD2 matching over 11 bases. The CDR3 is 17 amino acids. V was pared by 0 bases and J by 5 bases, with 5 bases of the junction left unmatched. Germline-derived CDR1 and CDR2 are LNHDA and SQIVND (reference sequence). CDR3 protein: CASSIDLSGGATGELFF. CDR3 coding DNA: TGTGCCAGTAGTATAGATCTTAGCGGGGGGGCAACCGGGGAGCTGTTTTTT.

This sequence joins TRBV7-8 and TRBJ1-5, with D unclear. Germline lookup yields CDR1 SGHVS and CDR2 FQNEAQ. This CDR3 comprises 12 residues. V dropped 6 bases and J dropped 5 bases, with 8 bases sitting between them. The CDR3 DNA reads TGTGCCAGCAGTCGCCTAGATCAGCCCCAGCATTTT. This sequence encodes CASSRLDQPQHF.

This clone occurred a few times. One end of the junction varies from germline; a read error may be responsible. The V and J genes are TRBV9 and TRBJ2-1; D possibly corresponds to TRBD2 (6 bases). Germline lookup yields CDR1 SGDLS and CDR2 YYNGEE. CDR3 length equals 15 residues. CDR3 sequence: CASSVGDFSSNEQFF. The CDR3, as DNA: TGTGCCAGCAGCGTAGGGGACTTCTCCTCCAATGAGCAGTTCTTC.

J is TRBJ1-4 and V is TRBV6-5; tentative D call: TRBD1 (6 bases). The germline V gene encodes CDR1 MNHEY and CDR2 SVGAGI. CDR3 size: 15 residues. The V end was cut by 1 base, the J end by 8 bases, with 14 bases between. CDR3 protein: CASSYFGGLGEKLFF. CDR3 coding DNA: TGTGCCAGCAGTTACTTCGGGGGGCTTGGGGAAAAACTGTTTTTT.

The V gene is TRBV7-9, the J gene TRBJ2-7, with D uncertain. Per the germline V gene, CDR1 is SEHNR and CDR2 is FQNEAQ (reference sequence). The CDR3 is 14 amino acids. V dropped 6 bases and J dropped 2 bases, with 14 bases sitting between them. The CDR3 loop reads CASSFPTNPYEQYF. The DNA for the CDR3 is TGTGCCAGCAGTTTCCCGACAAACCCCTACGAGCAGTACTTC.

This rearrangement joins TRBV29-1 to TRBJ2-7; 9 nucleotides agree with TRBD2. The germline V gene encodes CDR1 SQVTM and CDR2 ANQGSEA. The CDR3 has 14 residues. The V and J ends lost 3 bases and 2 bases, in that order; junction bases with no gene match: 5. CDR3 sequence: CSVESGGGAYEQYF. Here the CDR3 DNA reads TGCAGCGTTGAGTCGGGCGGGGGGGCCTACGAGCAGTACTTC.

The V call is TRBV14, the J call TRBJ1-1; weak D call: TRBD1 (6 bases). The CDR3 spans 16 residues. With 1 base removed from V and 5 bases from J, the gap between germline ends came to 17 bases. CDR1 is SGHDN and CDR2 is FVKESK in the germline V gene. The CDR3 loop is CASSQGYGTIRTEAFF. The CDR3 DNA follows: TGTGCCAGCAGCCAAGGTTATGGGACAATTAGGACTGAAGCTTTCTTT.

The CDR3 region is CASSSSITEYF. The CDR3 nucleotides read TGTGCCAGCAGTTCTTCTATCACCGAGTACTTC. This rearrangement joins TRBV6-6 to TRBJ2-5; no clear D gene. This CDR3 contains 11 residues. The V and J ends lost 4 bases and 12 bases respectively, with 12 bases between them. Looked up from germline, CDR1 is MNHNY and CDR2 is SVGAGI (reference sequence).

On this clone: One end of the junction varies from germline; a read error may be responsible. CDR3 residues: CASSSLAGGYSEQFF. In DNA, the CDR3 is TGTGCCAGCAGCTCCCTAGCGGGGGGTTACAGTGAGCAGTTCTTC. The V gene is TRBV6-5, the J gene TRBJ2-1; 11 nucleotides align to TRBD2. CDR1 is MNHEY and CDR2 is SVGAGI in the germline V gene. The CDR3 loop spans 15 amino acids.

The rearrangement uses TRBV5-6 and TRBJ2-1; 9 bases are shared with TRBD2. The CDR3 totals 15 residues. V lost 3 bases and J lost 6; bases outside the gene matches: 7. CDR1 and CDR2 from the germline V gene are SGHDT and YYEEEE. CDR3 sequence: CASSSSGIGGNEQFF. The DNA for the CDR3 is TGTGCCAGCAGCTCTAGCGGGATTGGCGGCAATGAGCAGTTCTTC.

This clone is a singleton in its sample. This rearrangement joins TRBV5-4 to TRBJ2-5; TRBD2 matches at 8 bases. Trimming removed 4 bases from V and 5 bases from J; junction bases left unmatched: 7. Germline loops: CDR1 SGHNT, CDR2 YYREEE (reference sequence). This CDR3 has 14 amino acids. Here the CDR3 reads CASSPGGPLETQYF. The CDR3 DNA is TGTGCCAGCAGCCCGGGGGGGCCCTTGGAGACCCAGTACTTC.

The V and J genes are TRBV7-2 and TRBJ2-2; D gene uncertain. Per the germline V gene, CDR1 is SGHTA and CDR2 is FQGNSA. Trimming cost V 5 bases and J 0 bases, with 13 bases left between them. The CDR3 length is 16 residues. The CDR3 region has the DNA TGTGCCAGCAGCCCATCGAGGCCGACGAACACCGGGGAGCTGTTTTTT. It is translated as CASSPSRPTNTGELFF.

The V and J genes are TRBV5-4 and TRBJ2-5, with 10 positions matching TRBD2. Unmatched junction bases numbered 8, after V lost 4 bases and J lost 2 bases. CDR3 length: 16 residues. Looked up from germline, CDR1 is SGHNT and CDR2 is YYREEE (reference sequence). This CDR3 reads CASSPGTSEFQETQYF. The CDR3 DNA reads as TGTGCCAGCAGCCCCGGGACTAGCGAGTTTCAAGAGACCCAGTACTTC.

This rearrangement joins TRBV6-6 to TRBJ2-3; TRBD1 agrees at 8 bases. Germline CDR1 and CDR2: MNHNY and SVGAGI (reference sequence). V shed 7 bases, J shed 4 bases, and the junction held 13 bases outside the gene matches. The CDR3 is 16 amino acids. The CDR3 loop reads CASTTGDRTLSDTQYF. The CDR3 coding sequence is TGTGCCAGCACCACGGGGGACAGGACTCTTTCAGATACGCAGTATTTT.